These 16 T cell receptor beta chains share one sample of origin, sequenced in a study of blood T cell repertoires in COVID-19. Libraries were prepared by immunoSEQ multiplex PCR; TCRdb keeps only in-frame clonotypes and omits some of them. There are 210,000 or so clones in the sample; around 75% occur only once, and 5.1% lies in the top ten. Sequenced input: peripheral blood. The receptors derive from a human donor in a cohort sampled during active COVID-19.

The chain employs TRBV10-3 and TRBJ2-7; TRBD2 aligns across 8 bases. CDR1 and CDR2 from the germline V gene are ENHRY and SYGVKD. V lost 3 bases to trimming and J lost 0 bases; unmatched junction nucleotides: 4. The CDR3 runs to 15 residues. CDR3 loop: CAISDTGGPSYEQYF. The CDR3 DNA sequence: TGTGCCATCAGTGACACGGGAGGGCCCTCCTACGAGCAGTACTTC.

The J gene is TRBJ2-5, the V gene TRBV28; 9 positions match TRBD2. The CDR3 spans 17 residues. With 4 bases clipped from V and 4 bases from J, the junction kept 13 bases outside the gene matches. Germline V lookup: CDR1 MDHEN, CDR2 SYDVKM. Written as DNA, the CDR3 is TGTGCCAGCAGTTGGGGGGGACGCGGGAGGGGCCTAGAGACCCAGTACTTC. This translates into CASSWGGRGRGLETQYF.

V and J are TRBV4-1 and TRBJ2-1, with 9 nucleotides matching TRBD1. This CDR3 region has 20 residues. V was clipped by 1 base and J by 6 bases; unmatched bases: 19. The germline gives CDR1 MGHRA, CDR2 YSYEKL. CDR3 region: CASSQGSNNRGRFSGNEQFF. As DNA, the CDR3 is TGCGCCAGCAGCCAAGGGAGTAATAACAGGGGGCGGTTTTCCGGCAATGAGCAGTTCTTC.

V and J are TRBV7-2 and TRBJ1-5, with D hard to call. The CDR3 is made up of 12 amino acids. V dropped 3 bases and J dropped 5 bases, with 5 bases sitting between them. Germline CDR1 SGHTA, CDR2 FQGNSA. The CDR3 coding sequence is TGTGCCAGCAGCTTCTATGATCAGCCCCAGCATTTT. Translated: CASSFYDQPQHF.

The genes are TRBV7-2 and TRBJ1-1; 7 bases map to TRBD1. The length of the CDR3 is 14 residues. Germline V gene data show CDR1 as SGHTA and CDR2 as FQGNSA. Trimming at V came to 5 bases and at J to 5 bases, leaving 8 bases not matched to a gene. The CDR3 reads CASSTRQGVTEAFF. In DNA form, the CDR3 reads TGTGCCAGCAGCACCCGACAGGGCGTGACTGAAGCTTTCTTT.

This chain links TRBV7-9 with TRBJ1-2; weak D call: TRBD1 (5 bases). Per germline, CDR1 SEHNR and CDR2 FQNEAQ (reference sequence). CDR3 length: 15 residues. The V gene lost 3 bases and the J gene lost 4 bases, with 15 bases spanning the gap. The CDR3 sequence is CASSFLGTIGYGYTF. The CDR3, as DNA: TGTGCCAGCAGCTTTTTGGGGACTATCGGCTATGGCTACACCTTC.

In regard to this clone: The sample carries other DNA sequences with the same CDR3. CDR3 DNA sequence: TGCGCCAGCAGCTCCCAGGGTAATGAGCAGTTCTTC. It translates to CASSSQGNEQFF. The rearrangement uses TRBV5-1 and TRBJ2-1, with a weak D call TRBD1 (5 bases). The germline CDR1 and CDR2 sequences are SGHRS and YFSETQ. The V end lost 3 bases, the J end lost 7 bases, and 8 bases lay between the germline ends. There are 12 residues in the CDR3.

This clone occurred a few times. The J gene is TRBJ2-7, the V gene TRBV7-3; 7 positions agree with TRBD2. The CDR3 is made up of 15 amino acids. Losses at the gene ends were 1 base for V and 2 bases for J; bases not matched to a gene: 5. Germline values: CDR1 SGHTA, CDR2 FQGTGA. The CDR3 nucleotides are TGTGCCAGCAGCTTAATGAGCGGGATCCCCTACGAGCAGTACTTC. Its protein is CASSLMSGIPYEQYF.

In its sample, this clone was seen a few times. The chain has TRBV28 and TRBJ2-7; the match to TRBD1 covers 9 bases. Germline trimming cut 4 bases from V and 6 bases from J; bases unmatched to any gene: 10. Germline V gene lookup returns CDR1 MDHEN and CDR2 SYDVKM. The CDR3 is 15 amino acids. The CDR3 region has the DNA TGTGCCAGCAGTTGGACCGGGACAGGGTCGATCGAGCAGTACTTC. It translates to CASSWTGTGSIEQYF.

The V and J genes are TRBV5-6 and TRBJ2-7; perhaps TRBD1 as D (6 bases). Trimming removed 2 bases at V and 2 bases at J, with 14 bases between. Germline values: CDR1 SGHDT, CDR2 YYEEEE. The CDR3 totals 15 residues. For the CDR3, the DNA is TGTGCCAGCAGCTTTGGCACAGGGAGAACCTACGAGCAGTACTTC. This gives the protein CASSFGTGRTYEQYF.

V gene TRBV28 combines with J gene TRBJ2-4, with D hard to call. V was clipped by 2 bases and J by 5 bases, with 10 bases between them. CDR1 is MDHEN and CDR2 is SYDVKM in the germline V gene. There are 14 residues in the CDR3. The CDR3 loop reads CASSLTANQNIQYF. CDR3 bases: TGTGCCAGCAGTTTAACCGCTAATCAAAACATTCAGTACTTC.

The V gene is TRBV6-2 or TRBV6-3, the J gene TRBJ2-7, with 11 nucleotides matching TRBD2. The CDR3 loop spans 14 amino acids. Germline assignment: CDR1 MNHEY and CDR2 SVGEGT. V shed 5 bases, J shed 2 bases, and the junction held 2 bases outside the gene matches. CDR3 amino acids: CASSRTSGPYEQYF. The CDR3 DNA sequence: TGTGCCAGCAGTCGGACTAGCGGGCCCTACGAGCAGTACTTC.

CDR3 region: CASSQGTTTGRFEKLFF. CDR3 nucleotides: TGTGCCAGCAGCCAGGGAACGACGACAGGGAGGTTTGAAAAACTGTTTTTT. The chain uses TRBV3-1 (or the pseudogene TRBV3-2) and TRBJ1-4; 7 bases are shared with TRBD1. Germline assignment: CDR1 LGHDT and CDR2 YNNKEL (reference sequence). The ends lost 3 bases at V and 7 bases at J; junction bases unmatched: 14. The CDR3 is 17 residues long.

V gene TRBV28 combines with J gene TRBJ2-7; 7 bases are a match to TRBD1. Germline V gene lookup returns CDR1 MDHEN and CDR2 SYDVKM. V gave up 0 bases and J gave up 3 bases; unmatched junction bases: 2. The CDR3 sequence is 14 residues long. The CDR3 loop reads CASSLWTGSYEQYF. Here the CDR3 DNA reads TGTGCCAGCAGTTTATGGACAGGGAGCTACGAGCAGTACTTC.

This rearrangement joins TRBV5-1 to TRBJ1-1; D is unclear. The length of the CDR3 is 13 residues. The ends were cut back, 1 base at V and 5 bases at J, with 9 bases in the middle. Germline CDR1 and CDR2: SGHRS and YFSETQ. For the CDR3, the DNA is TGCGCCAGCAGCTTGATGGCGGGGACTGAAGCTTTCTTT. Encoded protein: CASSLMAGTEAFF.

The chain combines TRBV4-3 with TRBJ1-2; possible D gene TRBD1, 5 bases. Germline V CDR1 and CDR2: LGHNA, YSLEER. The CDR3 totals 16 residues. The ends were cut back, 4 bases at V and 7 bases at J, with 22 bases in the middle. The CDR3, as DNA: TGCGCCAGCAGCCGATACCAGGTCTCCCAGGGAGGTGGCTACACCTTC. Protein sequence: CASSRYQVSQGGGYTF.